This T cell receptor beta chain was retrieved from a study of cytomegalovirus exposure and HLA in healthy donors. 13 Jbeta primers and 60 Vbeta primers were used for the PCR. Produced via immunoSEQ multiplex PCR; TCRdb's table is partial and in-frame only. The data contain some 170,000 clones, more than 80% of them singletons. The CDR3 loop spans 15 amino acids. From germline, CDR1 is MNHEY and CDR2 SVGAGI. Trimming stripped 4 bases from V and 1 base from J, with 8 bases between. This clonotype was sampled from a woman in her 50s in good health and CMV-seronegative. The source material was PBMCs. The J gene is TRBJ2-6, the V gene TRBV6-5; maybe TRBD2 (6 bases). The CDR3 region is CASSWGESGANVLTF. The CDR3 DNA reads as TGTGCCAGCAGTTGGGGGGAATCTGGGGCCAACGTCCTGACTTTC.